This T cell receptor gamma chain was profiled in a study of Vδ1+ human thymocytes. The V gene's germline CDR1 is VINAFY and CDR2 YDVSNSKD. V gave up 3 bases and J gave up 12 bases; unmatched junction bases: 8. CDR3 length: 11 residues. Alphabeta T cells were depleted, then CD3+ Vdelta1+ Vdelta2- thymocytes were FACS-sorted. Extracted RNA was reverse transcribed into cDNA. Multiplex PCR used pooled V-gene forward primers and a constant-region reverse primer to amplify CDR3s. TCRdb re-called the multiplex PCR reads using CATT. Altogether about 36,000 gamma-chain clones are present, around 20% being singletons, with the ten largest covering 1.5% to 2%. Remarks on this clone: What it binds is not known.

Regarding the study as a whole: In the thymus, TRG and TRD repertoires looked highly polyclonal with Gaussian CDR3 lengths. Around 20% of thymic delta-chain sequences were Vdelta2, with few Vdelta3, unlike blood Vdelta1+ controls. Donors shared many TRG clonotypes but few TRD clonotypes.

The chain couples TRGV5 to TRGJ1 or TRGJ2. This TCR derives from a girl in the first two years of life who had congenital heart surgery. The sequenced sample consisted of Vdelta1+ gamma-delta thymocytes from the thymus. As to subset: FACS-sorted CD3+ TCRalphabeta- TCRVdelta1+ TCRVdelta2- thymocytes. CDR3 protein: CATWDPVRKLF. CDR3 nucleotides: TGTGCCACCTGGGACCCGGTGAGGAAACTCTTT.